The 19 T cell receptor beta chains presented below share a single source sample, sequenced in a study of blood T cell repertoires in COVID-19. Libraries were prepared by immunoSEQ multiplex PCR; TCRdb keeps only in-frame clonotypes and omits some of them. The sample contains about 230,000 clones, 84% of which appear only once. Sample: PBMCs or T cells enriched from blood (not recorded which). These receptors were taken from a man aged 55 to 70 who had recovered from COVID-19.

The chain recombines TRBV4-2 with TRBJ2-3, with D tentatively TRBD2 (6 bases). Germline CDR1 is LGHNA and CDR2 is YNFKEQ. Deletions cut 0 bases from V and 0 bases from J, with 13 bases between. The CDR3 contains 17 residues. The chain's CDR3 is CASSQDPGLRSTDTQYF. DNA of the CDR3: TGTGCCAGCAGCCAAGATCCGGGACTCCGAAGCACAGATACGCAGTATTTT.

The chain couples TRBV19 to TRBJ1-5; D is ambiguous. V lost 0 bases, J lost 0 bases, and 9 bases lay in between. The CDR3 covers 16 residues. CDR1 is LNHDA and CDR2 is SQIVND in the germline V gene (reference sequence). The CDR3 sequence: CASSIESGSSNQPQHF. CDR3 DNA: TGTGCCAGTAGTATAGAGTCGGGAAGTAGCAATCAGCCCCAGCATTTT.

This chain connects TRBV6-5 to TRBJ1-6; 9 bases align to TRBD1. CDR1 and CDR2 from the germline V gene are MNHEY and SVGAGI. V shed 6 bases and J 9 bases; nucleotides not matched to a gene: 6. There are 14 residues in the CDR3. The CDR3 region has the DNA TGTGCCAGCAGGACGGACAGGGGACGTTCACCCCTCCACTTT. Amino acids: CASRTDRGRSPLHF.

The chain's CDR3 is CASSYDRGRVNEQFF. In nucleotides, the CDR3 is TGTGCCAGCAGCTACGACAGGGGGCGCGTAAATGAGCAGTTCTTC. This chain joins TRBV11-2 and TRBJ2-1, with 10 bases fitting TRBD1. With 4 bases clipped from V and 7 bases from J, the junction kept 7 bases outside the gene matches. Per germline, CDR1 SGHAT and CDR2 FQNNGV. The CDR3 is made up of 15 amino acids.

CDR3 nucleotide sequence: TGTGCCAGTAGTATAGGGTTGAGCGAAAAACTGTTTTTT. Translated, it gives CASSIGLSEKLFF. The chain has TRBV19 and TRBJ1-4; D call uncertain. The germline gives CDR1 LNHDA, CDR2 SQIVND (reference sequence). The V gene lost 1 base and the J gene lost 8 bases, with 8 bases spanning the gap. The CDR3 is 13 amino acids.

The rearrangement joins TRBV6-2 or TRBV6-3 to TRBJ1-1, with D tentatively TRBD1 (6 bases). Germline values: CDR1 MNHEY, CDR2 SVGEGT. V lost 6 bases and J 1 base, leaving 18 bases between the germline ends. This CDR3 has 16 residues. The CDR3 reads CASSGTLGQPNTEAFF. In DNA form, the CDR3 reads TGTGCCAGCAGCGGTACCTTAGGACAGCCGAACACTGAAGCTTTCTTT.

This clone has just a few counts. The rearrangement links TRBV5-6 to TRBJ2-5; TRBD1 matches at 11 bases. The CDR3 is 16 amino acids. The V gene end was trimmed by 4 bases and the J gene end by 2 bases; junction bases not matched to a gene: 7. Germline V gene sequence: CDR1 SGHDT, CDR2 YYEEEE. Written as DNA, the CDR3 is TGTGCCAGCAGCCGGAGGGACAGGGGGACACAAGAGACCCAGTACTTC. Protein sequence: CASSRRDRGTQETQYF.

This clone occurred once. The rearrangement links TRBV9 to TRBJ1-2, with D perhaps matching TRBD1 (6 bases). Looked up from germline, CDR1 is SGDLS and CDR2 is YYNGEE. The V end lost 6 bases, the J end lost 7 bases, and 16 bases lay between the germline ends. The CDR3 length is 13 residues. The CDR3 region is CASTTGGRTGYTF. CDR3 DNA: TGTGCCAGCACAACGGGGGGCAGAACTGGCTACACCTTC.

The V call is TRBV4-1, the J call TRBJ2-2, with 12 nucleotides matching TRBD2. Losses at the gene ends were 2 bases for V and 5 bases for J; bases not matched to a gene: 9. Germline V lookup: CDR1 MGHRA, CDR2 YSYEKL. The CDR3 spans 18 residues. CDR3 residues: CASSQLLAGGPETGELFF. In nucleotides, the CDR3 is TGCGCCAGCAGCCAACTCCTAGCGGGGGGGCCGGAAACCGGGGAGCTGTTTTTT.

This chain links TRBV5-1 with TRBJ2-3; 8 bases match TRBD2. V shed 1 base and J 4 bases; nucleotides not matched to a gene: 11. CDR3 length equals 17 residues. CDR1 is SGHRS, CDR2 YFSETQ, per germline. The CDR3 reads CASSLQGSGVYADTQYF. The CDR3 bases are TGCGCCAGCAGCTTGCAAGGTAGCGGGGTTTATGCAGATACGCAGTATTTT.

The chain links TRBV7-9 to TRBJ1-2, with D perhaps matching TRBD1 (6 bases). This CDR3 comprises 13 residues. The V end was cut by 0 bases, the J end by 7 bases, with 9 bases between. From germline, CDR1 is SEHNR and CDR2 FQNEAQ (reference sequence). The CDR3 loop reads CASSLAQGGGYTF. The CDR3, as DNA: TGTGCCAGCAGCTTAGCCCAAGGGGGTGGCTACACCTTC.

V usage is TRBV29-1 and J usage is TRBJ2-7; 7 positions agree with TRBD2. The CDR3 consists of 17 residues. Germline-derived CDR1 and CDR2 are SQVTM and ANQGSEA. V lost 0 bases to trimming and J lost 2 bases; unmatched junction nucleotides: 13. The CDR3 nucleotides read TGCAGCGTTGAAGAGAAAGGGGCGGGGGTGCTAGCCTACGAGCAGTACTTC. Translation: CSVEEKGAGVLAYEQYF.

The chain couples TRBV9 to TRBJ1-1; 8 nucleotides align to TRBD1. Germline V gives CDR1 SGDLS, CDR2 YYNGEE. With V trimmed by 4 bases and J by 6 bases, 5 bases remained unmatched. The CDR3 covers 13 residues. The CDR3 DNA is TGTGCCAGCAGCATGACAGGGGTGTCTGAAGCTTTCTTT. Translation gives CASSMTGVSEAFF.

The V call is TRBV5-8, the J call TRBJ2-7, with 8 bases matching TRBD1. CDR3 length equals 16 residues. Germline V gene lookup returns CDR1 SGHTS and CDR2 YDEGEE. After removal of 6 bases from V and 2 bases from J, the junction contained 13 bases not matched to a gene. The CDR3 here is CASNPHRQGLTYEQYF. The CDR3 region has the DNA TGTGCCAGCAACCCTCACCGACAGGGGTTAACCTACGAGCAGTACTTC.

The genes are TRBV6-5 and TRBJ1-4, with D perhaps matching TRBD1 (5 bases). The CDR3 is made up of 15 amino acids. V lost 5 bases to trimming and J lost 0 bases, with 10 bases between them. Per the germline V gene, CDR1 is MNHEY and CDR2 is SVGAGI. The CDR3 coding sequence is TGTGCCAGCAGTCCGGGGGGGGCAACTAATGAAAAACTGTTTTTT. Translating it yields CASSPGGATNEKLFF.

This clone has more than one count but fewer than ten. The chain couples TRBV27 to TRBJ2-1; TRBD2 matches 10 bases. With 7 bases clipped from V and 9 bases from J, the junction kept 9 bases outside the gene matches. Germline V lookup: CDR1 MNHEY, CDR2 SMNVEV (reference sequence). The CDR3 spans 14 residues. The CDR3 spells CASNPGLAETEQFF. CDR3 in DNA: TGTGCCAGCAATCCCGGACTAGCGGAAACTGAGCAGTTCTTC.

This chain connects TRBV6-4 to TRBJ2-1; the match to TRBD2 covers 8 bases. There are 16 residues in the CDR3. Germline CDR1 is MRHNA and CDR2 is SNTAGT. V lost 0 bases to trimming and J lost 9 bases; unmatched junction nucleotides: 10. CDR3 coding DNA: TGTGCCAGCAGTGACTCGAGACGGGGGGGCCGTTTTGAGCAGTTCTTC. Translating it yields CASSDSRRGGRFEQFF.

The V gene is TRBV6-5, the J gene TRBJ1-6; TRBD1 matches at 8 bases. This CDR3 has 14 residues. Germline CDR1 MNHEY, CDR2 SVGAGI. V lost 5 bases, J lost 7 bases, and 4 bases stayed unmatched. The CDR3 sequence: CASSLDRENSPLHF. CDR3 DNA sequence: TGTGCCAGCAGTCTGGACAGGGAGAATTCACCCCTCCACTTT.

This rearrangement joins TRBV14 to TRBJ2-2, with D unclear. V dropped 1 base and J dropped 4 bases, with 16 bases sitting between them. This CDR3 has 17 residues. Germline CDR1 is SGHDN and CDR2 is FVKESK. CDR3 DNA: TGTGCCAGCAGCCAAGGTTCCCAGGTGCTACTCACCGGGGAGCTGTTTTTT. Residues: CASSQGSQVLLTGELFF.